The TCR beta chain described here comes from a study of blood T cell repertoires in COVID-19 (dated by TCRdb to the early 2020s). In the study overall: Samples from collaborators originated in the United States, Italy and Spain and spanned both the acute and convalescent phases of COVID-19. The material from the prospective study consisted of cDNA or gDNA derived from T cells, B-cell-depleted T cells, or PBMCs. Deeply sampled blood TCRbeta repertoires from subjects exposed to, actively infected with, or recovered from COVID-19 were included in the dataset. The repertoires were released in a freely available public database intended as a resource for research on the immune response to SARS-CoV-2. The samples were drawn from the first 160 participants of the ongoing ImmuneRACE study and from 1,200 or so subjects provided by 6 global collaborators. Sample metadata almost always included a de-identified subject ID, COVID-19 status, age in years and sex. Where available, HLA class I and class II types were taken from metadata supplied by the sample provider and were not determined by assay-based typing. Overall study outcomes, separate from this receptor: How much clinical and demographic metadata was included differed by source and by participant, and the metadata was provided uncurated.

About this clone itself: The antigen it binds to is not known. No base quality values were provided; no much bigger clone lies one nucleotide off.

A second Seattle source provided samples from volunteer blood donors who had recovered from COVID-19. The collaborating institutions used their own protocols to collect whole blood in K2EDTA tubes. For TCRbeta analysis, collaborators shipped samples in one of three forms: frozen whole blood, isolated PBMCs, or DNA extracted from either of those sample types. TCRbeta CDR3 regions were amplified from genomic DNA by means of the immunoSEQ Assay, a bias-controlled multiplex PCR. Per the source publication's procedure: Nucleated cell counts per sample were estimated from amplification of reference gene primers within the assay. To quantify the absolute abundance of each unique TCRbeta CDR3 rearrangement, sequence reads were collapsed and filtered. For each sample, productive Simpson clonality was calculated by taking the square root of Simpson's diversity index across productive rearrangements. TCRdb carries this immuneACCESS record with in-frame sequences only. Its versions omit some clonotypes, under half of them owing to an unresolved V gene in the studies checked, with the rest unexplained. The DNA was the basis for D and trimming; V, J and clone size are from that table. Counted in this sample were a few hundred thousand clones; around 84% of them appeared once. The top ten hold 2.9% of the sample.

The CDR3 has 14 amino acids, counting the end cysteine and phenylalanine. CDR3 DNA only is kept here, 42 bases in frame from base 1. CDR1 and CDR2, looked up from the germline V gene, are SGHRS and YFSETQ. V sheds 1 base and J sheds 1 base, leaving 8 bases between their ends. The specimen was peripheral blood. The receptor comes from a man between 50 and 59 years old who had recovered from COVID-19. Recombination linked TRBV5-1 to TRBJ2-5; too little of a D gene remains to name it. The CDR3 region has the sequence CASSLNRFQETQYF. The sequenced DNA is TGCGCCAGCAGCTTGAACAGATTCCAAGAGACCCAGTACTTC.